A selection of T cell receptor beta chains follows, all from one sample in a study of identical twins. TCRdb re-called the 5' RACE reads through MiXCR, storing one row per CDR3 protein. Of around 1.7 million distinct CDR3 sequences in the sample, roughly a third were seen once. The sequenced sample was cord blood. These receptor sequences come from a newborn girl in good health. Both conserved end residues are part of each CDR3. The D gene is left open where the match is weak. Where a row states a size, it is once, few, many or the class of an expanded clone; other rows omit it.

clone size	D gene	V gene	J gene	CDR3 DNA	CDR3 protein
-	TRBD2	TRBV6-5	TRBJ2-7	TGTGCCAGCAGTTATAAATGGGCGGGAGGAGGACCCTACGAGCAGTACTTC	CASSYKWAGGGPYEQYF
-	-	TRBV12-3/TRBV12-4	TRBJ1-1	TGTGCCAGCAGTTTCGAGGGAGTCACTGAAGCTTTCTTT	CASSFEGVTEAFF
once	-	TRBV4-1	TRBJ2-5	TGCGCCAGCAGCCAAGGGCCACTAATCCAGACCCAGTACTTC	CASSQGPLIQTQYF
-	TRBD1	TRBV27	TRBJ2-7	TGTGCCAGCAGTTTATTCGCCCTTGGGACAGGCTACGAGCAGTACTTC	CASSLFALGTGYEQYF
-	-	TRBV4-2	TRBJ2-1	TGTGCCAGCAGCCAAGTCTGGGAGCGGATCAATGAGCAGTTCTTC	CASSQVWERINEQFF
-	-	TRBV5-6	TRBJ2-7	TGTGCCAGCAGCTTGCGGCTGTACAATGAGCAGTACTTC	CASSLRLYNEQYF
-	-	TRBV5-5	TRBJ1-1	TGTGCCAGCAGCTCCATGACAAGGGGCTTTGCTGAAGCTTTCTTT	CASSSMTRGFAEAFF
-	-	TRBV29-1	TRBJ1-5	TGCAGCGTACTTAATGGGGGAAATCAGCCCCAGCATTTT	CSVLNGGNQPQHF
-	-	TRBV5-1	TRBJ2-6	TGCGCCAGCAGCTCACGACTGTCTGGGGCCAACGTCCTGACTTTC	CASSSRLSGANVLTF
-	-	TRBV28	TRBJ2-5	TGTGCCAGCAGCTACCCTGGGATACAAGAGACCCAGTACTTC	CASSYPGIQETQYF
many	-	TRBV20-1	TRBJ1-2	TGCAGTGCTAGAGCAGGCTCGAGGGGCGATGGCTACACCTTC	CSARAGSRGDGYTF
-	-	TRBV6-1	TRBJ1-2	TGTGCCAGCAGGGTACAGGGTAACTATGGCTACACCTTC	CASRVQGNYGYTF
-	-	TRBV5-1	TRBJ2-5	TGCGCCAGCAGCTTTACGGGGGCTACCCAAGAGACCCAGTACTTC	CASSFTGATQETQYF
-	TRBD1	TRBV20-1	TRBJ2-7	TGCAGTGCTAGAGCTAGACCGGGACAGGGGATCACCTACGAGCAGTACTTC	CSARARPGQGITYEQYF
-	TRBD2	TRBV5-1	TRBJ2-5	TGCGCCAGCAGCCCGCCCCGGACTAGCGGGGGCCAAGAGACCCAGTACTTC	CASSPPRTSGGQETQYF
many	-	TRBV6-5	TRBJ2-3	TGTGCCAGCAGTTCACCCGAGACACCGCCTAGCACAGATACGCAGTATTTT	CASSSPETPPSTDTQYF
-	-	TRBV2	TRBJ2-2	TGTGCCAGCAGTGTCGCGTATACCGGGGAGCTGTTTTTT	CASSVAYTGELFF
few	-	TRBV12-3/TRBV12-4	TRBJ2-7	TGTGCCAGCACCGAAGGGGCGAGCTCCTACGAGCAGTACTTC	CASTEGASSYEQYF
few	-	TRBV12-3/TRBV12-4	TRBJ1-6	TGTGCCAGCAGTTTAACCGGCTCGACACCCCTCCACTTT	CASSLTGSTPLHF
few	-	TRBV2	TRBJ1-3	TGTGCCAAGGAGAGGGACTCTGGAAACACCATATATTTT	CAKERDSGNTIYF
many	-	TRBV7-9	TRBJ2-7	TGTGCCAGCAGCGGTTTTTCCTACGAGCAGTACTTC	CASSGFSYEQYF
once	TRBD2	TRBV6-1	TRBJ2-2	TGTGCCAGCAGTGGACGACTGGATAGCGGGAGGTTCCAGCCGAACACCGGGGAGCTGTTTTTT	CASSGRLDSGRFQPNTGELFF
few	TRBD1	TRBV28	TRBJ1-4	TGTGCCAGCAGTTTTAGGGACAGGGGTCCCGAAAAACTGTTTTTT	CASSFRDRGPEKLFF
many	TRBD1	TRBV6-5	TRBJ1-2	TGTGCCAGCAGCCAGGGGACAGGTAGCAACTATGGCTACACCTTC	CASSQGTGSNYGYTF
many	TRBD1	TRBV12-3/TRBV12-4	TRBJ1-2	TGCGCCAGCAGGACCGGACAGGGGAACTATGGCTACACCTTC	CASRTGQGNYGYTF
-	TRBD1	TRBV6-6	TRBJ1-2	TGTGCCAGCAGTCATAGACAGGGTAATCTGGATGGCTACACCTTC	CASSHRQGNLDGYTF
-	TRBD2	TRBV6-1	TRBJ2-1	TGTGCCAGTCTAAGCGGGGGGGCCGGGAATGAGCAGTTCTTC	CASLSGGAGNEQFF
-	TRBD2	TRBV25-1	TRBJ2-1	TGTGCCAGCAGTGAAGTGGGGAGGGAAGAGACCCAGTTCTTC	CASSEVGREETQFF
-	TRBD1	TRBV28	TRBJ1-5	TGTGCCAGCAGGGGTGGACAGGGTGGATATCAGCCCCAGCATTTT	CASRGGQGGYQPQHF
-	TRBD2	TRBV5-1	TRBJ2-1	TGCGCCTGCATGGTAGCGGGAGGCTCCTACAATGAGCAGTTCTTC	CACMVAGGSYNEQFF
-	TRBD1	TRBV2	TRBJ2-2	TGTGCCAGCAACCCCGGGACAGGCTTCCGCGGGGAGCTGTTTTTT	CASNPGTGFRGELFF
many	-	TRBV10-3	TRBJ2-3	TGTGCCATCAGTGGCACAGATACGCAGTATTTT	CAISGTDTQYF
-	-	TRBV4-1	TRBJ2-1	TGCGCCAGCACCCTCACCGGACTCTCCAATGAGCAGTTCTTC	CASTLTGLSNEQFF
-	-	TRBV7-2	TRBJ2-1	TGTGCCAGCAGCTTAAGGGTCCGAGGGCGGTCCCTTGGAAATGAGCAGTTCTTC	CASSLRVRGRSLGNEQFF
-	-	TRBV5-1	TRBJ2-1	TGCGCCACCAGAAATAGCGGCGATGAGCAGTTCTTC	CATRNSGDEQFF
-	TRBD1	TRBV13	TRBJ1-2	TGTGCCAGCAGCCTCGCAGGGGGAGGGCGTTACTATGGCTACACCTTC	CASSLAGGGRYYGYTF
-	TRBD2	TRBV7-2	TRBJ2-3	TGTGCCAGCAGCTGGGCTAGCGGGGGTGTCGCAGATACGCAGTATTTT	CASSWASGGVADTQYF
many	TRBD2	TRBV25-1	TRBJ2-7	TGTGCCAGCAGTGAATCGGGGGGAGGGACCTACGAGCAGTACTTC	CASSESGGGTYEQYF
-	-	TRBV7-9	TRBJ2-1	TGTGCCAGCAGCTTAGAAGGGGGGCCCAGTCTGTTCTTC	CASSLEGGPSLFF
-	TRBD2	TRBV28	TRBJ2-1	TGTGCCAGCAATTCTCTAGCGGGAGCGGGCAATGAGCAGTTCTTC	CASNSLAGAGNEQFF
few	TRBD1	TRBV28	TRBJ2-3	TGTGCCAGCAGCCTTGATCTACAGGGGAGAGATACGCAGTATTTT	CASSLDLQGRDTQYF
many	-	TRBV28	TRBJ2-1	TGTGCCAGCAGTTTTGTTGGGAGCTCCTACAATGAGCAGTTCTTC	CASSFVGSSYNEQFF
-	-	TRBV15	TRBJ1-4	TGTGCCACCAGTTACCGCCCGATGAGAGAAAAACTGTTTTTT	CATSYRPMREKLFF
few	TRBD2	TRBV4-2	TRBJ2-1	TGTGCCAGCAGCCAAGGCCCGCGGGAGGCCTACAATGAGCAGTTCTTC	CASSQGPREAYNEQFF
few	-	TRBV7-2	TRBJ1-1	TGTGCCAGCAGCCGCCGGGGTGGTAGCCTTGAAGCTTTCTTT	CASSRRGGSLEAFF
many	-	TRBV27	TRBJ2-4	TGTGCCAGCAGTTTATCGACTACTTCAGCCAAAAACATTCAGTACTTC	CASSLSTTSAKNIQYF
-	-	TRBV5-1	TRBJ2-7	TGCGCCAGCAGCCTGGACTACCAAAACTACAATGAGCAGTACTTC	CASSLDYQNYNEQYF
few	-	TRBV20-1	TRBJ2-5	TGCAGTGCTAGAGTCATACCGGGACGACTCTCCGGATACGAAGAGACCCAGTACTTC	CSARVIPGRLSGYEETQYF